The 10 T cell receptor beta chains below come from one sample, sequenced in a study of T cell repertoires in cytomegalovirus infection. No cognate antigen is known for these TCRs. From the reads, TCRdb called clonotypes with MiXCR, one entry per CDR3 protein. Of approximately 770,000 distinct CDR3 sequences listed, 25% to 35% are singletons. The sequencing here drew on cultured CD8+ T cells from PBMCs, taken from culture after CMV antigen stimulation. Receptors originate from a human donor in good health (CMV status not recorded). Some clones in this sample may be carry-over from other donors' samples.

This clonotype came up a few times. This rearrangement joins TRBV5-4 to TRBJ2-3; 8 bases match TRBD2. CDR3 length: 15 residues. J was trimmed by 1 base and V by 3 bases; bases with no gene match: 4. The germline V gene has CDR1 SGHNT and CDR2 YYREEE (reference sequence). The CDR3, as DNA: TGTGCCAGCAGCTCGGGGGGGCTGGGCACAGATACGCAGTATTTT. It specifies CASSSGGLGTDTQYF.

The chain has TRBV20-1 and TRBJ2-7, with D perhaps TRBD1 or TRBD2 (5 bases each). This CDR3 has 14 amino acids. Germline assignment: CDR1 DFQATT and CDR2 SNEGSKA (reference sequence). V was pared by 1 base and J by 0 bases, with 10 bases between. CDR3 coding DNA: TGCAGTGCTAGAGGGGGGTTGAGCTCCTACGAGCAGTACTTC. This sequence encodes CSARGGLSSYEQYF.

The CDR3 here is CASSYSNGYNEQFF. The CDR3 bases are TGTGCCAGCAGTTACTCGAACGGATACAATGAGCAGTTCTTC. The gene calls are TRBV6-2 or TRBV6-3 and TRBJ2-1; no reliable D call. V was shortened by 0 bases and J by 4 bases, with 7 bases between the two germline ends. Germline CDR1 and CDR2: MNHEY and SVGEGT. CDR3 size: 14 residues.

This clonotype was observed a few times. The chain carries TRBV19 and TRBJ1-1; 10 bases match TRBD1. V dropped 6 bases and J dropped 2; count of bases not matched to a gene: 3. The CDR3 loop spans 14 amino acids. CDR1 and CDR2 (germline): LNHDA, SQIVND (reference sequence). The CDR3: CASRGDRGNTEAFF. CDR3 sequence (DNA): TGTGCCAGTAGGGGGGACAGGGGAAACACTGAAGCTTTCTTT.

The chain has TRBV7-6 and TRBJ2-2; 8 nucleotides align to TRBD2. The germline CDR1 and CDR2 sequences are SGHVS and FNYEAQ. The V gene end was trimmed by 7 bases and the J gene end by 7 bases; junction bases not matched to a gene: 20. The CDR3 consists of 18 residues. The CDR3 nucleotides are TGTGCCAGCACCCTCCGGACCTGGGCGGGGGGCCGGGGCGGGGAGCTGTTTTTT. Its protein product is CASTLRTWAGGRGGELFF.

The chain couples TRBV27 to TRBJ1-2; TRBD1 matches 10 bases. Germline V gene sequence: CDR1 MNHEY, CDR2 SMNVEV (reference sequence). The CDR3 is 13 amino acids. J gave up 8 bases and V 3 bases, and 3 bases lay outside the gene matches. CDR3 bases: TGTGCCAGCAGTTTCGACAGGGGGCAAGGCTACACCTTC. Translated, it gives CASSFDRGQGYTF.

Concerning this clonotype itself: The junction departs from germline at one end; a sequencing error may be responsible. The chain combines TRBV7-2 with TRBJ1-6; no firm D call. Per the germline V gene, CDR1 is SGHTA and CDR2 is FQGNSA. This CDR3 is built from 18 residues. The DNA for the CDR3 is TGTGCCAGCAGCTTAGATGCGGCTCCGAGCTCCTATAATTCATCCCTCCACTTT. Residues: CASSLDAAPSSYNSSLHF.

The table lists this clonotype with many counts. This rearrangement joins TRBV2 to TRBJ1-2; TRBD1 is a possible D gene (5 bases). V dropped 9 bases and J dropped 8 bases, with 22 bases sitting between them. The CDR3 is 14 amino acids. Looked up from germline, CDR1 is SNHLY and CDR2 is FYNNEI. The CDR3 region is CASWGSRDRGGYTF. CDR3 nucleotide sequence: TGTGCCAGTTGGGGGAGTAGGGACCGGGGCGGCTACACCTTC. The full variable domain, completed using reference TRBV2 and TRBJ1-2, is EPEVTQTPSHQVTQMGQEVILRCVPISNHLYFYWYRQILGQKVEFLVSFYNNEISEKSEIFDDQFSVERPDGSNFTLKIRSTKLEDSAMYFCASWGSRDRGGYTFGSGTRLTVV.

This sequence joins TRBV24-1 and TRBJ2-1; 7 bases match TRBD1. There are 14 residues in the CDR3. Germline-derived CDR1 and CDR2 are KGHDR and SFDVKD. Losses at the gene ends were 9 bases for V and 2 bases for J; bases not matched to a gene: 6. The DNA of the CDR3 is TGTGCCACCGCCAGACAGGGAGCCTACAATGAGCAGTTCTTC. This sequence encodes CATARQGAYNEQFF.

The V gene is TRBV10-3, the J gene TRBJ2-2; D unclear. The V and J ends lost 7 bases and 5 bases respectively, with 11 bases between them. The CDR3 extends over 13 amino acids. From germline, CDR1 is ENHRY and CDR2 SYGVKD. The CDR3 reads CAITPGGTGELFF. The DNA for the CDR3 is TGTGCCATCACCCCGGGTGGTACCGGGGAGCTGTTTTTT.